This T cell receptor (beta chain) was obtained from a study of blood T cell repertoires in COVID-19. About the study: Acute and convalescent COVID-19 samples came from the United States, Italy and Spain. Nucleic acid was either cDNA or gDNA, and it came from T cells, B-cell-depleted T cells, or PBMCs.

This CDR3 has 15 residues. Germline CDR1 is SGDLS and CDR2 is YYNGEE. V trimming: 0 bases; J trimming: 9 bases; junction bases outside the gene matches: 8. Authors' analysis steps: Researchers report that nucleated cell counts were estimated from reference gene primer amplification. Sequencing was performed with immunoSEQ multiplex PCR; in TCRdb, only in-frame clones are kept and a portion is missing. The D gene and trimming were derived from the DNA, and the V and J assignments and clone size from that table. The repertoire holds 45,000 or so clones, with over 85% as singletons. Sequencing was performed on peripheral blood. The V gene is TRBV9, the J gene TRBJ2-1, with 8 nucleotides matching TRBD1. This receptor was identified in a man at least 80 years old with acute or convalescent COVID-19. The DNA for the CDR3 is TGTGCCAGCAGCGTAGTGCGGGCAGGGGGCGGTGAGCAGTTCTTC. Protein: CASSVVRAGGGEQFF.